This T cell receptor (beta chain) was sequenced for a study of OX40 agonist ivuxolimab in advanced cancers. Whole-study results and caveats: Certain nonresponders likewise exhibited a low normalized T-cell clonal expansion.

As regards this clone: Its matching antigen is unknown.

The V gene's germline CDR1 is LNHDA and CDR2 SQIVND (reference sequence). Trimming left V 7 bases short and J 3 bases short, with 16 bases between. The CDR3 contains 15 residues. The repertoire was sequenced with immunoSEQ multiplex PCR; TCRdb's copy has only in-frame clones and lacks some. Here the sample spans tens of thousands of clones, 82% being singletons. The chain has TRBV19 and TRBJ1-5; D is uncertain. The clonotype originates from an adult with an advanced solid tumor such as melanoma, head and neck, liver or kidney cancer. This specimen consisted of CD4+ or CD8+ T cells sorted from blood, obtained in a trial of the OX40 agonist ivuxolimab. CDR3 amino acids: CASIPSAGPNQPQHF. The DNA for the CDR3 is TGTGCCAGTATCCCGTCGGCAGGCCCCAATCAGCCCCAGCATTTT. The variable domain in full, with the rest retrieved from reference TRBV19 and TRBJ1-5, is DGGITQSPKYLFRKEGQNVTLSCEQNLNHDAMYWYRQDPGQGLRLIYYSQIVNDFQKGDIAEGYSVSREKKESFPLTVTSAQKNPTAFYLCASIPSAGPNQPQHFGDGTRLSIL.